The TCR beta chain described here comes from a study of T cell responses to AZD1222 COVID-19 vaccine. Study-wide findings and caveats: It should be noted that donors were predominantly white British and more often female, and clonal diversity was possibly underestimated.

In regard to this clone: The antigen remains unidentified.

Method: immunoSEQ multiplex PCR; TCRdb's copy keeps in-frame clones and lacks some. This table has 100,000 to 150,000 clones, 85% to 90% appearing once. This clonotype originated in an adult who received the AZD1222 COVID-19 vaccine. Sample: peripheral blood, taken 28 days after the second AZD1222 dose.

CDR3 bases: TGTGCCAGCGGCAAAACTAGCCAAGAGACCCAGTACTTC. Its protein product is CASGKTSQETQYF. The chain employs TRBV4-2 and TRBJ2-5; tentative D call: TRBD2 (5 bases). This CDR3 has 13 residues. Germline loops: CDR1 LGHNA, CDR2 YNFKEQ. V was pared by 8 bases and J by 1 base, with 11 bases between.